The 19 T cell receptor beta chains listed next were all sequenced from one sample in a study of response to subunit inactivated influenza vaccine. MiXCR, run by TCRdb on the RT-PCR reads, gives a single entry per CDR3 protein. The table shows under 950,000 distinct CDR3 sequences, with around 20% occurring only once. The source was PBMCs from blood, collected about 5 days after vaccination. Receptor source: a man aged 50-59 years who received an inactivated influenza vaccine.

The gene calls are TRBV9 and TRBJ2-1; TRBD2 agrees at 14 bases. The ends lost 4 bases at V and 0 bases at J; junction bases unmatched: 6. CDR1 is SGDLS and CDR2 is YYNGEE in the germline V gene. This CDR3 is 18 amino acids long. DNA for the CDR3: TGTGCCAGCAGCAGGACTAGCGGGGGGCCCAGCTCCTACAATGAGCAGTTCTTC. This encodes CASSRTSGGPSSYNEQFF. The full variable domain, its missing parts supplied by reference TRBV9 and TRBJ2-1, is DSGVTQTPKHLITATGQRVTLRCSPRSGDLSVYWYQQSLDQGLQFLIQYYNGEERAKGNILERFSAQQFPDLHSELNLSSLELGDSALYFCASSRTSGGPSSYNEQFFGPGTRLTVL.

The rearrangement joins TRBV6-1 to TRBJ1-6; weak D call: TRBD1 (5 bases). Trimming took off 6 bases at V and 10 bases at J, with 16 bases between the two ends. The CDR3 is 14 amino acids. CDR1 and CDR2 (germline): MNHNS, SASEGT. CDR3 sequence reads: CASRIRDYISPLHF. In DNA form, the CDR3 reads TGTGCCAGCAGAATCCGGGACTATATCTCACCCCTCCACTTT.

This clonotype was seen a few times. V usage is TRBV10-3 and J usage is TRBJ2-2; D uncertain. V lost 9 bases and J lost 0, with 14 bases in between. Germline V CDR1 and CDR2: ENHRY, SYGVKD. The CDR3 totals 15 residues. The CDR3 DNA reads as TGTGCCATGAGGAAGGGCCAAACGAACACCGGGGAGCTGTTTTTT. Residues: CAMRKGQTNTGELFF.

This clonotype has more than one count but fewer than ten. The chain uses TRBV12-3 or TRBV12-4 and TRBJ2-1; 11 nucleotides match TRBD2. This CDR3 is 15 amino acids long. Trimming cost V 0 bases and J 9 bases; bases outside gene matches: 4. CDR3 sequence (DNA): TGTGCCAGCAGTTTAGCTAGCGGGGGGGCCGGTGAGCAGTTCTTC. Translated, it gives CASSLASGGAGEQFF.

The J gene is TRBJ2-1, the V gene TRBV20-1, with D uncertain. This CDR3 region has 14 residues. Germline V gives CDR1 DFQATT, CDR2 SNEGSKA (reference sequence). V dropped 6 bases and J dropped 0 bases, with 12 bases sitting between them. CDR3 DNA sequence: TGCAGTGCCACATTGGGGTCCTCCTACAATGAGCAGTTCTTC. This sequence encodes CSATLGSSYNEQFF.

This clonotype was recorded a few times. The rearrangement links TRBV7-2 to TRBJ2-7; TRBD1 might be the D (6 bases). The V gene's germline CDR1 is SGHTA and CDR2 FQGNSA. The V end lost 4 bases, the J end lost 3 bases, and 13 bases lay between the germline ends. CDR3 length: 14 residues. This CDR3 reads CASSSNRDRYEQYF. The CDR3 bases are TGTGCCAGCAGCTCGAACAGGGATCGCTACGAGCAGTACTTC.

This clonotype was picked up many times. The chain links TRBV29-1 to TRBJ1-2, with TRBD1 matching over 8 bases. The CDR3 has 11 amino acids. CDR1 and CDR2 (germline): SQVTM, ANQGSEA. V trimming: 7 bases; J trimming: 6 bases; junction bases outside the gene matches: 4. Here the CDR3 DNA reads TGCAGCGCCCAGGGGGCGGATGGCTACACCTTC. Its protein product is CSAQGADGYTF.

The chain links TRBV7-2 to TRBJ2-5, with TRBD2 matching over 10 bases. The junction had 6 bases not matched to a gene; V was cut back by 3 bases and J by 5 bases. The CDR3 totals 15 residues. Germline lookup yields CDR1 SGHTA and CDR2 FQGNSA. CDR3 in DNA: TGTGCCAGCAGCTTCCTAGCGGGAGTCGGCGAGACCCAGTACTTC. Encoded protein: CASSFLAGVGETQYF.

The chain employs TRBV7-3 and TRBJ2-2, with 7 nucleotides matching TRBD2. The V gene's germline CDR1 is SGHTA and CDR2 FQGTGA. J lost 7 bases, V lost 4 bases, and 6 bases had no gene match. The CDR3 length is 14 residues. For the CDR3, the DNA is TGTGCCAGCAGCTCGGCGGGAGCGGTCGGGGAGCTGTTTTTT. Amino acids: CASSSAGAVGELFF.

A word on this clonotype: An end of the junction does not agree with germline; a read error may underlie this. The rearrangement links TRBV20-1 to TRBJ2-7, with D unclear. The CDR3 has 16 amino acids. Per germline, CDR1 DFQATT and CDR2 SNEGSKA (reference sequence). The CDR3 region has the DNA TGCTGTGCCCCGAGACCAAGCCTAGTTCTCATCTACGAGCAGTACTTC. Amino acid sequence: CCAPRPSLVLIYEQYF.

The chain couples TRBV20-1 to TRBJ2-2; D is ambiguous. V was clipped by 0 bases and J by 1 base, with 12 bases between them. Germline loops: CDR1 DFQATT, CDR2 SNEGSKA (reference sequence). CDR3 size: 16 residues. DNA for the CDR3: TGCAGTGCTAGAGATCCTAAGAGATGGAACACCGGGGAGCTGTTTTTT. It codes for CSARDPKRWNTGELFF.

This sequence joins TRBV10-3 and TRBJ2-3; D is unclear. The CDR3 has 18 residues. Germline CDR1 ENHRY, CDR2 SYGVKD. Trimming took off 3 bases at V and 0 bases at J, with 19 bases between the two ends. The CDR3 protein is CAISDWAKGPFSTDTQYF. CDR3 nucleotides: TGTGCCATCAGTGATTGGGCAAAGGGCCCTTTTAGCACAGATACGCAGTATTTT.

Concerning this clonotype itself: At one boundary the junction diverges from the germline segment, which might be a read error. This sequence joins TRBV7-2 and TRBJ2-3; D call uncertain. This CDR3 comprises 11 residues. Germline V gives CDR1 SGHTA, CDR2 FQGNSA. The CDR3 DNA is TGTGCCAGCAGGTTAGAATCCTCGCAGTATTTT. Translated: CASRLESSQYF.

V is TRBV7-2 and J is TRBJ2-1, with D hard to call. Trimming removed 1 base from V and 8 bases from J, with 18 bases in between. Germline CDR1 is SGHTA and CDR2 is FQGNSA. This CDR3 is built from 16 residues. Here the CDR3 reads CASSLGPLLGGYEQFF. The CDR3 DNA is TGTGCCAGCAGCTTAGGTCCCTTGCTGGGTGGCTATGAGCAGTTCTTC.

The chain is built from TRBV5-1 and TRBJ2-7; 9 bases fit TRBD1. The CDR3 has 13 residues. After removal of 3 bases from V and 6 bases from J, the junction contained 4 bases not matched to a gene. Germline loops: CDR1 SGHRS, CDR2 YFSETQ. CDR3: CASSYGTGPEQYF. In DNA form, the CDR3 reads TGCGCCAGCAGCTACGGGACAGGGCCCGAGCAGTACTTC. The complete variable domain, with remaining parts taken from reference TRBV5-1 and TRBJ2-7, reads KAGVTQTPRYLIKTRGQQVTLSCSPISGHRSVSWYQQTPGQGLQFLFEYFSETQRNKGNFPGRFSGRQFSNSRSEMNVSTLELGDSALYLCASSYGTGPEQYFGPGTRLTVT.

This clonotype was seen a handful of times. The J gene is TRBJ2-5, the V gene TRBV7-9; 9 bases match TRBD1. This CDR3 is 14 amino acids long. Germline values: CDR1 SEHNR, CDR2 FQNEAQ (reference sequence). Trimming took 7 bases from V and 5 from J; bases not matched to a gene: 8. The CDR3 DNA sequence: TGTGCCAGCAACCCTGGACAGGGGTTTGAGACCCAGTACTTC. Its protein is CASNPGQGFETQYF. The full variable domain, its missing parts supplied by reference TRBV7-9 and TRBJ2-5, is DTGVSQNPRHKITKRGQNVTFRCDPISEHNRLYWYRQTLGQGPEFLTYFQNEAQLEKSRLLSDRFSAERPKGSFSTLEIQRTEQGDSAMYLCASNPGQGFETQYFGPGTRLLVL.

This clonotype occurred a few times. The rearrangement joins TRBV4-1 to TRBJ1-1, with 7 nucleotides matching TRBD1. CDR3 size: 16 residues. The germline V gene encodes CDR1 MGHRA and CDR2 YSYEKL. Germline trimming cut 1 base from V and 4 bases from J; bases unmatched to any gene: 9. Here the CDR3 reads CASSQGQGARGTEAFF. Here the CDR3 DNA reads TGCGCCAGCAGCCAAGGACAGGGAGCCCGGGGCACTGAAGCTTTCTTT.

The chain is built from TRBV6-2 or TRBV6-3 and TRBJ2-7, with 8 bases aligning to TRBD2. The length of the CDR3 is 14 residues. The J segment lost 3 bases and the V segment lost 7 bases, leaving 8 bases of the junction unmatched. Germline loops: CDR1 MNHEY, CDR2 SVGEGT. The DNA of the CDR3 is TGTGCCAGCACCCCCTCGGGGGGGGGCTACGAGCAGTACTTC. Its protein product is CASTPSGGGYEQYF.

This clonotype was seen more than once but under ten times. The V call is TRBV29-1, the J call TRBJ2-7; TRBD2 matches at 12 bases. CDR3 size: 12 residues. In germline, CDR1 is SQVTM, CDR2 ANQGSEA. The CDR3 loop is CTAGLAGGEQYF. The DNA of the CDR3 is TGCACGGCCGGGCTAGCGGGGGGGGAGCAGTACTTC.